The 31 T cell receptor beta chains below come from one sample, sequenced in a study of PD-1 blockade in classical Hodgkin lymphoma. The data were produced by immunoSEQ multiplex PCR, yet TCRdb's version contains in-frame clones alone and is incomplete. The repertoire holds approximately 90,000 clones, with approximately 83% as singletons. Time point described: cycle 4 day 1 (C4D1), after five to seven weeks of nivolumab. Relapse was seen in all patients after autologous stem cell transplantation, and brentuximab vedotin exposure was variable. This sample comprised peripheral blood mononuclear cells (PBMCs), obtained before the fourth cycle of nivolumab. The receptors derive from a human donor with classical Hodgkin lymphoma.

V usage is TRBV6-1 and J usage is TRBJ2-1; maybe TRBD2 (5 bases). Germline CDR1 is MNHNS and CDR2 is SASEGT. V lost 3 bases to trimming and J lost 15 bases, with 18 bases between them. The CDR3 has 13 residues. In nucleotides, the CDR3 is TGTGCCAGCAGTGAGGACCCTAGCCGGGTGGTGTTCTTC. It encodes CASSEDPSRVVFF.

The CDR3 nucleotides read TGTGCCACCCAAGATCTCGGCAATGAGCAGTTCTTC. It is translated as CATQDLGNEQFF. The rearrangement joins TRBV6-5 to TRBJ2-1, with D unclear. Trimming removed 10 bases at V and 6 bases at J, with 13 bases between. Per the germline V gene, CDR1 is MNHEY and CDR2 is SVGAGI. CDR3 size: 12 residues.

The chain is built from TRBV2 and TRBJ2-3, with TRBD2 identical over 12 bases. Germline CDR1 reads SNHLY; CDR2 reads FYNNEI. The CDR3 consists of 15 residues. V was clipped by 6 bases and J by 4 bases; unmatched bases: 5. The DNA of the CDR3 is TGTGCCAGCAGGGCGACTAGCGGGAGTTCAGATACGCAGTATTTT. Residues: CASRATSGSSDTQYF. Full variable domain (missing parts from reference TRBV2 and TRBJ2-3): EPEVTQTPSHQVTQMGQEVILRCVPISNHLYFYWYRQILGQKVEFLVSFYNNEISEKSEIFDDQFSVERPDGSNFTLKIRSTKLEDSAMYFCASRATSGSSDTQYFGPGTRLTVL.

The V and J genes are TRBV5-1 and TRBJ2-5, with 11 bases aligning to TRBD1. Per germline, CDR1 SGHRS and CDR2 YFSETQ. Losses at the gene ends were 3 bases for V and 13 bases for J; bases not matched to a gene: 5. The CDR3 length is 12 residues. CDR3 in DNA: TGCGCCAGCAGCTGGACAGGGGGCGATTGGTACTTC. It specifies CASSWTGGDWYF.

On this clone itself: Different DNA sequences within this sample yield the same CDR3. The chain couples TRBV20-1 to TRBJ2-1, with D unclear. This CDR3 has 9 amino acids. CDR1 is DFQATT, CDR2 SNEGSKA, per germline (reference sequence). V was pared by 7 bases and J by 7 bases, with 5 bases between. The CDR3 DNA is TGCAGTGTGGGTAATGAGCAGTTCTTC. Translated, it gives CSVGNEQFF.

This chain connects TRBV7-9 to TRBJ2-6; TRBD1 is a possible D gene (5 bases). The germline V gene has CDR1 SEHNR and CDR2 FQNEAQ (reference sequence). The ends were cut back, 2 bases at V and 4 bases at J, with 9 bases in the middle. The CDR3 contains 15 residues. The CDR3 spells CASSLTGFGANVLTF. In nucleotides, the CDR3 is TGTGCCAGCAGCTTAACAGGTTTCGGGGCCAACGTCCTGACTTTC.

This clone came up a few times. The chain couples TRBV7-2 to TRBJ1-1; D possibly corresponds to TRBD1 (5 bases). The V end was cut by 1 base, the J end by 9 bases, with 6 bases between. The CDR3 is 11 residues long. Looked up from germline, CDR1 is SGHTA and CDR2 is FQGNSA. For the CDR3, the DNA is TGTGCCAGCAGCTTAGGGGACCAAGCTTTCTTT. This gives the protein CASSLGDQAFF.

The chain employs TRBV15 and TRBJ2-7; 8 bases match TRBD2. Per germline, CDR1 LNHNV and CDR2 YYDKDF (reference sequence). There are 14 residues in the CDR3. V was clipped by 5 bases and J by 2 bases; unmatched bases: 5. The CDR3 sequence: CATSDTGLAYEQYF. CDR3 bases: TGTGCCACCAGCGACACGGGACTAGCCTACGAGCAGTACTTC.

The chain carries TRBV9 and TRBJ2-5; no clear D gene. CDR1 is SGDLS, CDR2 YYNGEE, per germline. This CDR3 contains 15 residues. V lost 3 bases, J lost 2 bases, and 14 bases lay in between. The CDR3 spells CASSAYQLPQETQYF. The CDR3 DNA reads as TGTGCCAGCAGCGCTTACCAGCTCCCTCAAGAGACCCAGTACTTC.

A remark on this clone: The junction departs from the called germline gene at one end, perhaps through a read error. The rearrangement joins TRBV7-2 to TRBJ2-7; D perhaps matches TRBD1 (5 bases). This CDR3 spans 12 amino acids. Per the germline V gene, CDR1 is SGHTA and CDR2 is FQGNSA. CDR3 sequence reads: CASSSTRVDYLF. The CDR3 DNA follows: TGTGCCAGCAGCTCGACCAGGGTCGATTATCTCTTC.

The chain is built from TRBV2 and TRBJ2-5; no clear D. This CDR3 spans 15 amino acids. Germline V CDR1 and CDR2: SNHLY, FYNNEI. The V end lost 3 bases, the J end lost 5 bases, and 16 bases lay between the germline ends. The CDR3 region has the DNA TGTGCCAGCAGTGACTTGGGCAGATTCGTGGAGACCCAGTACTTC. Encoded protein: CASSDLGRFVETQYF.

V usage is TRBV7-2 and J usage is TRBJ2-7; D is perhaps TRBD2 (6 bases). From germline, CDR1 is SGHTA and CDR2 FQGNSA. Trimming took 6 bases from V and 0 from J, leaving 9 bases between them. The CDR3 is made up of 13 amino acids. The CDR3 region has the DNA TGTGCCAGCAGTAAGGACTACTCCTACGAGCAGTACTTC. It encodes CASSKDYSYEQYF. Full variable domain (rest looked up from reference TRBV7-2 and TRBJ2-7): GAGVSQSPSNKVTEKGKDVELRCDPISGHTALYWYRQSLGQGLEFLIYFQGNSAPDKSGLPSDRFSAERTGGSVSTLTIQRTQQEDSAVYLCASSKDYSYEQYFGPGTRLTVT.

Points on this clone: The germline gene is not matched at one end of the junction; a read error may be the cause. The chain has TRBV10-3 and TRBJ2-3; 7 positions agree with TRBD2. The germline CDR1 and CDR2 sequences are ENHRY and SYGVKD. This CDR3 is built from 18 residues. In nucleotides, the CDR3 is TGTGCCATCACTGAGGGAGGGCCTAGCGGAGGGTTCACAGATACGCAGTATTTT. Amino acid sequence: CAITEGGPSGGFTDTQYF.

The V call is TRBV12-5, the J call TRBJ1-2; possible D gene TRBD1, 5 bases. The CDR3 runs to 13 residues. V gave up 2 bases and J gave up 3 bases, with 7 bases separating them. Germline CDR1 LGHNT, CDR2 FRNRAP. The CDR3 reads CASGLRGDYGYTF. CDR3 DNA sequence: TGTGCTAGTGGTTTGCGGGGGGACTATGGCTACACCTTC.

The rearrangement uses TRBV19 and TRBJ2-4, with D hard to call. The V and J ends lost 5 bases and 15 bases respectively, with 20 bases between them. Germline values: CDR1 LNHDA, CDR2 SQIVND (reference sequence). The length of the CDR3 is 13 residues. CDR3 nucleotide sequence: TGTGCCAGTAGTCCTAGGGCGGCACTCGGGCTGTACTTC. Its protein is CASSPRAALGLYF.

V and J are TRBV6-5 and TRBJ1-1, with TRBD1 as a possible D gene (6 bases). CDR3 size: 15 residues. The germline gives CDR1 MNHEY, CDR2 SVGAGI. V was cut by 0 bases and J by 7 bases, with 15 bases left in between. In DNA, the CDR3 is TGTGCCAGCAGTTACTCGACAGCAGGGGTGGGTGAAGCTTTCTTT. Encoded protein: CASSYSTAGVGEAFF.

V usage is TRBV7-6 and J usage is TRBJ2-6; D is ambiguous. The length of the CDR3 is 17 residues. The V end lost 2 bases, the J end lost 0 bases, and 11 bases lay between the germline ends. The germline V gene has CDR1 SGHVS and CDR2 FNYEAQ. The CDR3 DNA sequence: TGTGCCAGCAGCTTAAGAATGGGCCCCTCTGGGGCCAACGTCCTGACTTTC. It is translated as CASSLRMGPSGANVLTF.

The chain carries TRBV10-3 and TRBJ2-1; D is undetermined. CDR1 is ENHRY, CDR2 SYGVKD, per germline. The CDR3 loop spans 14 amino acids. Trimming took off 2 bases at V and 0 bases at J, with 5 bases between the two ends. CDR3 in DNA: TGTGCCATCAGTGAGGCTAGCTCCTACAATGAGCAGTTCTTC. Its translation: CAISEASSYNEQFF.

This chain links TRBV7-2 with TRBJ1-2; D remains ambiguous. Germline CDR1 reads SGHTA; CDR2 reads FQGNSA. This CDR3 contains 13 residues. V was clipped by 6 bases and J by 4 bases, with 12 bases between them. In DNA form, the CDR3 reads TGTGCCAGCAGTCGAAGGGAGGCCTATGGCTACACCTTC. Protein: CASSRREAYGYTF.

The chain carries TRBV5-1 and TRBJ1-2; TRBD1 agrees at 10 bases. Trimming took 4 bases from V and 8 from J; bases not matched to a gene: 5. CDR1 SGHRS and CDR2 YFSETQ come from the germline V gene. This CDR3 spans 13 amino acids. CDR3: CASSPGQGEGYTF. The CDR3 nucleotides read TGCGCCAGCAGCCCCGGACAGGGGGAAGGCTACACCTTC.

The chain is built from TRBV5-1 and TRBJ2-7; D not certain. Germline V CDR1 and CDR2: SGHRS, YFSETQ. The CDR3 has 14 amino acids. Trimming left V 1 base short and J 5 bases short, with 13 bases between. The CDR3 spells CASSLRSRADEQYF. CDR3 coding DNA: TGCGCCAGCAGCTTGAGGTCTAGGGCCGACGAGCAGTACTTC.

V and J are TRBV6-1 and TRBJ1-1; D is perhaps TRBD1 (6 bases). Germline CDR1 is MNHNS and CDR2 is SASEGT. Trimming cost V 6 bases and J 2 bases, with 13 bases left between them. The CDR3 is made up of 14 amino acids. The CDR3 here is CASRPTGINTEAFF. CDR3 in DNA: TGTGCCAGCAGACCAACAGGGATAAACACTGAAGCTTTCTTT.

The CDR3 region has the DNA TGTGCCAGCAGCTTGGCCCCTAGCGGGCCCGCCTACGAGCAGTACTTC. Translating gives CASSLAPSGPAYEQYF. V and J are TRBV5-5 and TRBJ2-7; TRBD2 agrees at 8 bases. CDR3 length equals 16 residues. Germline CDR1 SGHKS, CDR2 YYEKEE (reference sequence). Trimming removed 0 bases from V and 2 bases from J; junction bases left unmatched: 7.

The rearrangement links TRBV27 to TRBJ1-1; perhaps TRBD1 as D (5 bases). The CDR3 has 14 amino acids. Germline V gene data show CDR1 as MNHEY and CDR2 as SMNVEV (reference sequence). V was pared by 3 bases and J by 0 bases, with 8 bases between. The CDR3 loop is CASSFREMNTEAFF. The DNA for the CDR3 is TGTGCCAGCAGTTTCAGGGAGATGAACACTGAAGCTTTCTTT.

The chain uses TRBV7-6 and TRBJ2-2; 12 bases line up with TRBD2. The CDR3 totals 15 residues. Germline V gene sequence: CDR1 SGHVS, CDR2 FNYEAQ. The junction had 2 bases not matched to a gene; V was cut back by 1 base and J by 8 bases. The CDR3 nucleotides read TGTGCCAGCAGCTTAGGACTAGCGGGAGATGGGGAGCTGTTTTTT. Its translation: CASSLGLAGDGELFF.

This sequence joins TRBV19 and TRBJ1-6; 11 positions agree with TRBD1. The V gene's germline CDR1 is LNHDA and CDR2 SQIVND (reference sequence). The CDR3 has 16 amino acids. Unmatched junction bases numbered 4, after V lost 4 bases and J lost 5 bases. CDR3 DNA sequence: TGTGCCAGTAGTAGAGGACAGGGGGCAAATAATTCACCCCTCCACTTT. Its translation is CASSRGQGANNSPLHF.

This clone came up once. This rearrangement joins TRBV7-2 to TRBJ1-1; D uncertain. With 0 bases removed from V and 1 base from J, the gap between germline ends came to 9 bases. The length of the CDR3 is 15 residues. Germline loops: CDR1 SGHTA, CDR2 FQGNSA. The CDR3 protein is CASSLAWERNTEAFF. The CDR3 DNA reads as TGTGCCAGCAGCTTAGCGTGGGAAAGGAACACTGAAGCTTTCTTT.

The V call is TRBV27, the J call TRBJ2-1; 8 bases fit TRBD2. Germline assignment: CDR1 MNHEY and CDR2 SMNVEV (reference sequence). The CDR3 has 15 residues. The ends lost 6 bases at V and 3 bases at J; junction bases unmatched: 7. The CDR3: CASRTIAGYYNEQFF. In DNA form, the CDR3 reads TGTGCCAGCAGAACCATAGCGGGGTACTACAATGAGCAGTTCTTC.

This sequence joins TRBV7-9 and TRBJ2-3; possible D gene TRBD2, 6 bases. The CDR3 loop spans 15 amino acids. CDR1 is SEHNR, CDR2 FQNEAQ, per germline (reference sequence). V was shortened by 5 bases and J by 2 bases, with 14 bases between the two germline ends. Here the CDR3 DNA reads TGTGCCAGCAGCCCCAACGGGGGAGACACAGATACGCAGTATTTT. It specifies CASSPNGGDTDTQYF.

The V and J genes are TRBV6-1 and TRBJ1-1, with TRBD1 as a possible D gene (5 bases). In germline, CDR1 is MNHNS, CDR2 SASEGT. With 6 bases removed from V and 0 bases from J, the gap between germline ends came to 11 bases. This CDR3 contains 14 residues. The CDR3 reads CASRQDLMNTEAFF. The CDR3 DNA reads TGTGCCAGCAGACAGGACCTCATGAACACTGAAGCTTTCTTT.

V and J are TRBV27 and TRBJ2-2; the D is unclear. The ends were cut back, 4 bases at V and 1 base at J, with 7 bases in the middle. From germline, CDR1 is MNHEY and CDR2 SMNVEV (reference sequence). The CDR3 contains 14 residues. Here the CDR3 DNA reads TGTGCCAGCAGTTCGTCCGGGAACACCGGGGAGCTGTTTTTT. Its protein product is CASSSSGNTGELFF.